The rows below give T cell receptor beta chains drawn from one sample of a study of cytomegalovirus exposure and HLA in healthy donors. Sequenced by immunoSEQ multiplex PCR; TCRdb stores in-frame clones only, minus some. This table has approximately 180,000 clones, 70% to 80% appearing once. The specimen sequenced was PBMCs. These TCRs come from a male donor in good health and CMV-seronegative. CDR3s include the opening cysteine and the closing phenylalanine or tryptophan. The D gene is left open where the match is weak. A row's size may be missing; if present it is once, few, many or a size class.

V gene	clone size	J gene	D gene	CDR3 DNA	CDR3 protein
TRBV6-5	NA	TRBJ1-6	TRBD1	TGTGCCAGCAGTTGGGACAGGGGGCAAGATTCACCCCTCCACTTT	CASSWDRGQDSPLHF
TRBV28	NA	TRBJ2-1	NA	TGTGCCAGCAGTTTGCAAGGGGCCTCCTACAATGAGCAGTTCTTC	CASSLQGASYNEQFF
TRBV7-2	NA	TRBJ2-2	TRBD1	TGTGCCAGCAGCCCTAGGACAGGGGGTCGCGGGGAGCTGTTTTTT	CASSPRTGGRGELFF
TRBV29-1	NA	TRBJ2-7	TRBD1	TGCAGCGTATTGACAGGGGGACAATACGAGCAGTACTTC	CSVLTGGQYEQYF
TRBV5-1	NA	TRBJ2-3	NA	TGCGCCAGCAGCTTTATTATTGCGACGTTCGGTTTTCAGGGCACAGATACGCAGTATTTT	CASSFIIATFGFQGTDTQYF
TRBV5-1	NA	TRBJ2-7	TRBD2	TGCGCCAGCAGCTTGGGGGGGGAGGGGAGCTACGAGCAGTACTTC	CASSLGGEGSYEQYF
TRBV6-1	few	TRBJ1-2	NA	TGTGCCAGCAGTGACTGGACAGCTAACTATGGCTACACCTTC	CASSDWTANYGYTF
TRBV28	NA	TRBJ1-4	TRBD1	TGTGCCAGCAGCATCGGCCGGGGACAGGGAAAACTGTTTTTT	CASSIGRGQGKLFF
TRBV5-6	NA	TRBJ2-1	TRBD2	TGTGCCAGCAGCTCTAGCGGGGGGGCCGGGGAGCAGTTCTTC	CASSSSGGAGEQFF
TRBV18	NA	TRBJ1-6	TRBD1	TGTGCCAGCCAAGAGGGACAGGATTCACCCCTCCACTTT	CASQEGQDSPLHF
TRBV28	once	TRBJ2-7	NA	TGTGCCAGCAGCCCGGCTTCGGCGGGGAACTCCTACGAGCAGTACTTC	CASSPASAGNSYEQYF
TRBV4-2	few	TRBJ2-7	NA	TGTGCCAGCAGCCAAGAAGGTCTCGGGGGCTCCTACGAGCAGTACTTC	CASSQEGLGGSYEQYF
TRBV19	NA	TRBJ2-3	TRBD1	TGTGCCAGTAAAATGGACAGGGGCAGCACAGATACGCAGTATTTT	CASKMDRGSTDTQYF
TRBV18	NA	TRBJ2-1	NA	TGTGCCAGCTCACCAAGTCAGGGTCAGGATGAGCAGTTCTTC	CASSPSQGQDEQFF
TRBV19	NA	TRBJ2-7	TRBD2	TGTGCCAGTAGTTCCCCCGGGACTAGCTGGGAGCAGTACTTC	CASSSPGTSWEQYF
TRBV4-3	once	TRBJ2-1	NA	TGCGCCAGCAGCCAAGGGCGACAGGACTACAATGAGCAGTTCTTC	CASSQGRQDYNEQFF
TRBV19	NA	TRBJ1-3	NA	TGTGCCAGTAGCCCAGGGTCCACCTCTGGAAACACCATATATTTT	CASSPGSTSGNTIYF
TRBV25-1	NA	TRBJ1-6	NA	TGTGCCAGCAGAACCAGGGGCGACAATAGTTCACCCCTCCACTTT	CASRTRGDNSSPLHF
TRBV10-3	NA	TRBJ1-1	NA	TGTGCCATCAGGGGGCCGAACACTGAAGCTTTCTTT	CAIRGPNTEAFF
TRBV4-1	once	TRBJ2-1	TRBD2	TGCGCCAGCAGCGGACCGGGCGGGAGCTCCTACAATGAGCAGTTCTTC	CASSGPGGSSYNEQFF
TRBV9	NA	TRBJ2-7	NA	TGTGCCAGCAGCGGCGACACCCACTACGAGCAGTACTTC	CASSGDTHYEQYF
TRBV7-2	NA	TRBJ1-5	NA	TGTGCCAGCAGCTTAACAGAGAATCAGCCCCAGCATTTT	CASSLTENQPQHF
TRBV15	few	TRBJ2-5	TRBD2	TGTGCCACCAGCAGAAGGGGACTAGTAGAGACCCAGTACTTC	CATSRRGLVETQYF
TRBV30	NA	TRBJ1-6	TRBD1	TGTGCCTGGAGTGTAGGGACAGGGAATTCACCCCTCCACTTT	CAWSVGTGNSPLHF
TRBV19	NA	TRBJ1-1	NA	TGTGCCAGTAGCCTTTCCAGGGACACTGAAGCTTTCTTT	CASSLSRDTEAFF
TRBV30	NA	TRBJ1-4	NA	TGTGCCTGGAGTGTTAGCGAAAAACTGTTTTTT	CAWSVSEKLFF
TRBV4-2	NA	TRBJ1-5	NA	TGTGCCAGCAGCCAAGCAGGTGTAGGGGAAAGCAATCAGCCCCAGCATTTT	CASSQAGVGESNQPQHF
TRBV6-6	few	TRBJ1-5	TRBD1	TGTGCCAGCAGCAACAGGGGGGGTCAGCCCCAGCATTTT	CASSNRGGQPQHF
TRBV5-1	NA	TRBJ2-3	TRBD2	TGCGCCAGCAGCTACCTGGGGGGACTAGTGGCAGATACGCAGTATTTT	CASSYLGGLVADTQYF
TRBV11-2	NA	TRBJ2-7	NA	TGTGCCAGCAGCTCGCACAGCTACGAGCAGTACTTC	CASSSHSYEQYF
TRBV6-6	NA	TRBJ1-2	TRBD1	TGTGCCAGCAGTTCGCCTAGGGGACAGGGTAAATATGGCTACACCTTC	CASSSPRGQGKYGYTF
TRBV4-3	few	TRBJ2-7	TRBD2	TGCGCCAGCAGCCAAGGGGCGGGAGGTTCCTACGAGCAGTACTTC	CASSQGAGGSYEQYF
TRBV6-5	NA	TRBJ2-7	NA	TGTGCCAGCAGTGACCAGACTAGAACGCTCGAGCAGTACTTC	CASSDQTRTLEQYF
TRBV10-3	NA	TRBJ2-1	TRBD2	TGTGCCATCAGTGGTCGACTAGCGGGAGCTTACAATGAGCAGTTCTTC	CAISGRLAGAYNEQFF
TRBV30	NA	TRBJ1-5	NA	TGTGCCTGGAGTGTAGGGGCGTCAGGCGATCAGCCCCAGCATTTT	CAWSVGASGDQPQHF
TRBV28	NA	TRBJ2-7	TRBD2	TGTGCCAGCAGTTCGGGACTAGCGGGAAGCTCCTACGAGCAGTACTTC	CASSSGLAGSSYEQYF
TRBV6-1	NA	TRBJ1-2	TRBD1	TGTGCCAGCAGGGCAGGGACAGGCAGTAACTATGGCTACACCTTC	CASRAGTGSNYGYTF
TRBV4-1	NA	TRBJ2-1	NA	TGCGCCAGCAGCCATCAAGGGGTTTCCTACAATGAGCAGTTCTTC	CASSHQGVSYNEQFF
TRBV28	once	TRBJ1-6	TRBD1	TGTGCCAGCAGTTTGATTGACAGGGCCGATTCACCCCTCCACTTT	CASSLIDRADSPLHF
TRBV6-6	NA	TRBJ1-3	NA	TGTGCCAGCAGCACCGGGACTACCGCGTTGGGAAACACCATATATTTT	CASSTGTTALGNTIYF
TRBV19	NA	TRBJ1-5	NA	TGTGCCACCCGGGACATCGGGAATCAGCCCCAGCATTTT	CATRDIGNQPQHF
TRBV9	NA	TRBJ1-1	NA	TGTGCCAGCAGCGTGAGCCAGGGGAACACTGAAGCTTTCTTT	CASSVSQGNTEAFF
TRBV11-3	few	TRBJ2-7	TRBD1	TGTGCCAGCAGCTCTGCGGCGACAGGGACCGACGAGCAGTACTTC	CASSSAATGTDEQYF
TRBV6-1	NA	TRBJ2-7	TRBD1	TGTGCCAGCAGCCCGGGACAGGGGTGGTACGAGCAGTACTTC	CASSPGQGWYEQYF
TRBV4-2	once	TRBJ1-2	TRBD1	TGTGCCAGCAGCCAATCCCGGGACAGGGGGCTCTATGGCTACACCTTC	CASSQSRDRGLYGYTF
TRBV30	once	TRBJ1-1	NA	TGTGCCTGGCAGGGGACGAACACTGAAGCTTTCTTT	CAWQGTNTEAFF
TRBV7-9	NA	TRBJ1-5	NA	TGTGCCAGCAGCTTGCCAGGGGGCAATCAGCCCCAGCATTTT	CASSLPGGNQPQHF
TRBV6-4	NA	TRBJ1-6	NA	TGTGCCAGCAGGGCCGAGGGAAATTCACCCCTCCACTTT	CASRAEGNSPLHF
TRBV7-9	NA	TRBJ1-6	TRBD1	TGTTCCAGCAGCCCAGGGGACAGGGTTGATTCACCCCTCCACTTT	CSSSPGDRVDSPLHF
TRBV7-9	NA	TRBJ1-5	NA	TGTGCCAGCAGATATGGAGATCAGCCCCAGCATTTT	CASRYGDQPQHF
TRBV6-5	NA	TRBJ1-1	NA	TGTGCCAGCAGTCCCCCCCCCAGGGAGGCCACTGAAGCTTTCTTT	CASSPPPREATEAFF
TRBV9	NA	TRBJ2-1	TRBD2	TGTGCCAGCAGCCCCGGTCTGAACGCGGGAGGGCGAGATGAGCAGTTCTTC	CASSPGLNAGGRDEQFF
TRBV19	NA	TRBJ2-3	TRBD2	TGTGCCAGTAGTCCTCTAGCGGGGGTGGCAGATACGCAGTATTTT	CASSPLAGVADTQYF